Listed below are T cell receptor beta chains from one sample, sequenced in a study of cytomegalovirus exposure and HLA in healthy donors. Assay: immunoSEQ multiplex PCR; the TCRdb copy retains only in-frame clones and omits some. The profile shows about 120,000 clones, roughly 18% of them singletons. Sequenced sample: PBMCs. The receptors come from a female donor in good health and CMV-seropositive. The CDR3 runs from the conserved cysteine through the conserved F or W. D genes are given only for firm matches. Expanded clones get a size class; other rows say once, few or many, or leave the size out.

TRBJ1-1,few,TRBD1,TRBV19,TGTGCCAGTAGTATAGGGACAGGGGCGGCTGAAGCTTTCTTT,CASSIGTGAAEAFF
TRBJ1-4,.,TRBD1,TRBV5-4,TGTGCCAGCAGCTTGGTAGGGACAGGGGGTGAAAAACTGTTTTTT,CASSLVGTGGEKLFF
TRBJ1-6,.,.,TRBV5-5,TGTGCCAGCAGCGTGGGACTAGAGGATTCACCCCTCCACTTT,CASSVGLEDSPLHF
TRBJ1-3,.,TRBD1,TRBV10-3,TGTGCCATCAGATCAACAGGGGTTGGAAACACCATATATTTT,CAIRSTGVGNTIYF
TRBJ2-7,.,.,TRBV4-3,TGCGCCAGCAGCTCAACCGGGACGGGGGTAGGGGAGCAGTACTTC,CASSSTGTGVGEQYF
TRBJ2-2,few,TRBD1,TRBV5-4,TGTGCCAGCAGCTGGGGGACAGTCAACACCGGGGAGCTGTTTTTT,CASSWGTVNTGELFF
TRBJ2-1,.,.,TRBV6-1,TGTGCCAGCAGGAGAGCCCAGGGAAGGTACAATGAGCAGTTCTTC,CASRRAQGRYNEQFF
TRBJ2-1,few,TRBD2,TRBV30,TGTGCCTGGACCCCGCCCTGGACTAGCGGAATTAATGAGCAGTTCTTC,CAWTPPWTSGINEQFF
TRBJ1-1,.,TRBD1,TRBV7-2,TGTGCCAGCAGCCCGGGACAGGGCTCCGAAGCTTTCTTT,CASSPGQGSEAFF
TRBJ2-5,few,TRBD1,TRBV5-1,TGCGCCAGCAGCCCCGGGACAGGGGAGTCAGAGACCCAGTACTTC,CASSPGTGESETQYF
TRBJ2-1,few,TRBD1,TRBV5-4,TGTGCCAGCCAGCCGGGACAGCCCTACAATGAGCAGTTCTTC,CASQPGQPYNEQFF
TRBJ2-7,few,TRBD1,TRBV5-4,TGTGCCGGAGGTCGGACAGGGAACTACGAGCAGTACTTC,CAGGRTGNYEQYF
TRBJ2-7,few,.,TRBV7-2,TGTGCCAGCAGCTTGGGAGGACAAATGTCCGTCGAGCAGTACTTC,CASSLGGQMSVEQYF
TRBJ2-7,few,TRBD1,TRBV2,TGTGCCAGCAGTCCCCCCGGGACAGGGGTAAACGAGCAGTACTTC,CASSPPGTGVNEQYF
TRBJ1-5,.,TRBD1,TRBV27,TGTGCCAGCAGTATTGGGACAGGGGGCAATCAGCCCCAGCATTTT,CASSIGTGGNQPQHF
TRBJ2-7,few,.,TRBV6-6,TGTGCCAGCAAAGAGGGTATTACAGGGACCTACGAGCAGTACTTC,CASKEGITGTYEQYF
TRBJ1-4,.,TRBD1,TRBV9,TGTGCCAGCAGCGTAGCGTGGGACAGCCTTAATGAAAAACTGTTTTTT,CASSVAWDSLNEKLFF
TRBJ2-4,few,.,TRBV19,TGTGCCAGTAGCCCGGGGTTCGACATTCAGTACTTC,CASSPGFDIQYF
TRBJ2-7,few,.,TRBV13,TGTGCCAGCAGCTTAGAGGGGCTACCCTACGAGCAGTACTTC,CASSLEGLPYEQYF
TRBJ1-1,few,TRBD1,TRBV5-1,TGCGCCAGCAGCTTGGCGGGACAGGCAGTCTTAATGAACACTGAAGCTTTCTTT,CASSLAGQAVLMNTEAFF
TRBJ2-7,few,.,TRBV28,TGTGCCAGCAGTCCCCCGGAGCGGAGCACCTTGGAGCAGTACTTC,CASSPPERSTLEQYF
TRBJ2-1,few,TRBD2,TRBV5-6,TGTGCCAGCAGCTTCCGGGAGGACAATGAGCAGTTCTTC,CASSFREDNEQFF
TRBJ2-7,.,TRBD2,TRBV5-6,TGTGCCAGCAGTACGATAGCGGGGGAGCAGTACTTC,CASSTIAGEQYF
TRBJ1-1,few,.,TRBV4-1,TGCGCCAGCAGCCAAGATCCAGGGATGAACACTGAAGCTTTCTTT,CASSQDPGMNTEAFF
TRBJ1-2,.,.,TRBV7-3,TGTGCCAGCAGCTTAACGGGGGGGGTTAACTATGGCTACACCTTC,CASSLTGGVNYGYTF
TRBJ1-6,.,TRBD1,TRBV7-2,TGTGCCAGCATTATGACAGGGGCCCACAGTCACCTCCACTTT,CASIMTGAHSHLHF
TRBJ1-5,.,.,TRBV5-1,TGCGCCAGCAGCGAAGGACTCAATCAGCCCCAGCATTTT,CASSEGLNQPQHF
TRBJ1-5,few,.,TRBV2,TGTGCCAGCAGTGAACCGCCCGGGGGTGACCCCGGGGATCAGCCCCAGCATTTT,CASSEPPGGDPGDQPQHF
TRBJ2-5,.,.,TRBV4-1,TGCGCCAGCAGCCAACAACAGGATTACGAAGAGACCCAGTACTTC,CASSQQQDYEETQYF
TRBJ2-7,few,TRBD1,TRBV9,TGTGCCAGCAGCGTAGACAGGGGGGACGAGCAGTACTTC,CASSVDRGDEQYF
TRBJ1-6,few,TRBD1,TRBV5-1,TGCGCCAGCAGCTTGTCGGGACAGGGATATTCACCCCTCCACTTT,CASSLSGQGYSPLHF
TRBJ2-5,.,TRBD2,TRBV5-6,TGTGCCAGCAGCCCGGGACTAGCGGGAGGATACCAAGAGACCCAGTACTTC,CASSPGLAGGYQETQYF
TRBJ2-7,few,.,TRBV20-1,TGCAGTGCTAGTGGGAGGTCCGAGCAGTACTTC,CSASGRSEQYF
TRBJ2-3,once,TRBD2,TRBV9,TGTGCCAGCAGCGCCGGGACTAGCGGGGGGTTCACAGATACGCAGTATTTT,CASSAGTSGGFTDTQYF
TRBJ2-6,few,.,TRBV5-1,TGCGCCAGCAGCGGGGCGGTGGGGAGGGGGGCCAACGTCCTGACTTTC,CASSGAVGRGANVLTF
TRBJ2-3,.,.,TRBV30,TGTGCCTGGAGCGGTTTTCGGCAGGGGAGAGTCACAGATACGCAGTATTTT,CAWSGFRQGRVTDTQYF
TRBJ1-2,.,TRBD1,TRBV6-6,TGTGCCAGCGGCGCAAGACAGGGGATGGCGAGAGGCTACACCTTC,CASGARQGMARGYTF
TRBJ1-6,.,TRBD1,TRBV14,TGTGCCAGCCAGGACAGGGGGCTTTCACCCCTCCACTTT,CASQDRGLSPLHF
TRBJ2-5,few,.,TRBV7-9,TGTGCCAGCAGCCTATCCTGGGGGGTAGATCAAGAGACCCAGTACTTC,CASSLSWGVDQETQYF
TRBJ2-5,.,.,TRBV21-1,TGTGCCAGCAGCGGACACAGGGGGTTGAACCAAGAGACCCAGTACTTC,CASSGHRGLNQETQYF
TRBJ1-5,.,.,TRBV4-3,TGCGCCAGCAGCCAAGATTTGGGACTCACATTGCCCCAGCATTTT,CASSQDLGLTLPQHF
TRBJ1-2,.,.,TRBV30,TGTGCCTGGAGTGTAACCGGCCAGGGCGTCGACTATGGCTACACCTTC,CAWSVTGQGVDYGYTF
TRBJ1-1,few,TRBD1,TRBV4-3,TGCGCCAGCAGCCGGGACAGAAACACTGAAGCTTTCTTT,CASSRDRNTEAFF
TRBJ1-1,few,.,TRBV5-6,TGTGCCAGCAGCGGAGGAGTGTCCGACCCCACTGAAGCTTTCTTT,CASSGGVSDPTEAFF
TRBJ2-3,few,TRBD2,TRBV30,TGTGCCTGGCACGGGGGGGGCACAGATACGCAGTATTTT,CAWHGGGTDTQYF
TRBJ1-2,few,TRBD1,TRBV29-1,TGCAGCGTCGAGTTGACCGGGACAGGCTATGGCTACACCTTC,CSVELTGTGYGYTF
TRBJ2-5,.,TRBD1,TRBV7-9,TGTGCCAGCAGCTCAACGGACAGGCAAGAGACCCAGTACTTC,CASSSTDRQETQYF
TRBJ1-3,few,.,TRBV5-1,TGCGCCAGCAGCCTGGGGGCCTCTGGAAACACCATATATTTT,CASSLGASGNTIYF
TRBJ2-5,.,.,TRBV6-4,TGTGCCAGGGAGGGTAGAACGAATGTGGTGGAGACCCAGTACTTC,CAREGRTNVVETQYF
TRBJ2-3,.,.,TRBV25-1,TGTGCCAGCAGTGAATTTGACATTGCTAGCACAGATACGCAGTATTTT,CASSEFDIASTDTQYF
TRBJ1-1,.,.,TRBV6-6,TGTGCCAGCAGTTACTCGAACAGGGCGAACACTGAAGCTTTCTTT,CASSYSNRANTEAFF
TRBJ2-2,few,TRBD2,TRBV19,TGTGCCAGTAGTATCAGAAAACTAGCGGGGGCGAACACCGGGGAGCTGTTTTTT,CASSIRKLAGANTGELFF
TRBJ1-2,.,TRBD1,TRBV6-6,TGTGCCAGCAGTTACTCTGGACAGGGGGGCTATGGCTACACCTTC,CASSYSGQGGYGYTF
TRBJ2-3,.,TRBD2,TRBV27,TGTGCCAGCAGTTTAAGTAGCGGGTACACTATCACAGATACGCAGTATTTT,CASSLSSGYTITDTQYF
TRBJ2-7,few,TRBD2,TRBV5-1,TGCGCCAGCAGCACGGGGACTAGCGGGACCTACGAGCAGTACTTC,CASSTGTSGTYEQYF
TRBJ2-2,.,.,TRBV5-8,TGTGCCAGCAGCTTGGGAAAGGACAGCCTAGGGACCGGGGAGCTGTTTTTT,CASSLGKDSLGTGELFF
TRBJ2-3,.,.,TRBV6-1,TGTGCCACCTTTGAGGCTTACACAGATACGCAGTATTTT,CATFEAYTDTQYF